Listed here is a single T cell receptor (beta chain). As yet, its antigen is unknown. This PCR relied on a set of 60 Vbeta primers and 13 Jbeta primers. The method was immunoSEQ multiplex PCR; TCRdb's version includes in-frame clones alone and lacks a portion of them. The table records some 180,000 clones, roughly 80% of them present only once. The entry originates in a study of cytomegalovirus exposure and HLA in healthy donors. General study findings and limits: In a later analysis, specific HLA alleles were associated with approximately 17,000 TCR beta sequences at a 0.05 false discovery rate. In a later analysis, a missense DCLRE1C variant was linked to TCR beta V- and J-gene trimming.

The clonotype was recovered from a woman aged 18-29 years in good health and CMV-seronegative. Sequencing input: PBMCs.

CDR3 in amino acids: CASSFSRTIQGTGELFF. CDR3 bases: TGTGCCAGCAGCTTTTCTCGTACTATTCAGGGTACCGGGGAGCTGTTTTTT. V gene TRBV27 combines with J gene TRBJ2-2, with a possible D match to TRBD1 (5 bases). Per germline, CDR1 MNHEY and CDR2 SMNVEV (reference sequence). The CDR3 is 17 residues long. Trimming removed 6 bases from V and 5 bases from J, with 22 bases in between.